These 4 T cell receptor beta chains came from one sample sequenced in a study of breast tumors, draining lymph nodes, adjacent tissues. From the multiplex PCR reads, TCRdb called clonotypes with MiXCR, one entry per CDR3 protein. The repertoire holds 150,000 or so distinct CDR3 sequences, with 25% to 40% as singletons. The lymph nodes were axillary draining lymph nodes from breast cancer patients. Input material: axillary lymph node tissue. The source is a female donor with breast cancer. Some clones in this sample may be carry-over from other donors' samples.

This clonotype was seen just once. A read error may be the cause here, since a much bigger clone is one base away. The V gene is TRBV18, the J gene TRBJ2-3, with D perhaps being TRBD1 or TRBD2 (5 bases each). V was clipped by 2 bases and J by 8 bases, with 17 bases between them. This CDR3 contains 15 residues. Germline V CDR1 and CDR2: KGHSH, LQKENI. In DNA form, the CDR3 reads TGTGCCAGCTCACCAAAGAGGGGAAGTGGAGGTACGCAGTATTTT. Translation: CASSPKRGSGGTQYF.

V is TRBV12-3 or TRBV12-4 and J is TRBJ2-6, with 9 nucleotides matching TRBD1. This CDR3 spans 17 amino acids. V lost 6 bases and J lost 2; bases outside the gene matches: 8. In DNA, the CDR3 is TGTGCCAGCAGGGGCTTACAGGGGGCGCCTGGGGCCAACGTCCTGACTTTC. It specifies CASRGLQGAPGANVLTF.

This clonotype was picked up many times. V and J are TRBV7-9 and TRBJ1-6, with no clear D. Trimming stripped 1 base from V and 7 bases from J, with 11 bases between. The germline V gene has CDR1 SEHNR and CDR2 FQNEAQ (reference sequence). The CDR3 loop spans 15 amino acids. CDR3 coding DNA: TGTGCCAGCAGCTTAGATGGGAAACTGAATTCACCCCTCCACTTT. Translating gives CASSLDGKLNSPLHF.

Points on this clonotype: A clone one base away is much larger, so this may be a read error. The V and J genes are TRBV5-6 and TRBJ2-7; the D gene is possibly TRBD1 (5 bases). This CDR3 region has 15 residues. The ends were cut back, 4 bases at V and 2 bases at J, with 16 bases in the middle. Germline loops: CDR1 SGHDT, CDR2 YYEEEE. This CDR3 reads CASSPLQAKAYEQYF. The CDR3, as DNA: TGTGCCAGCAGCCCTTTACAGGCGAAAGCCTACGAGCAGTACTTC.